The subject of this entry is one T cell receptor (beta chain). This sample also contains other DNA sequences that code for the same CDR3. The data belong to a study of blood T cell repertoires in COVID-19. Study-wide context: Sites across the United States, Italy and Spain contributed samples from acute and convalescent COVID-19. PBMCs, B-cell-depleted T cells, or T cells were the source of the cDNA or gDNA that made up the material.

Original analysis: Counts of nucleated cells, estimated from reference gene primer amplification, were obtained. Measured with immunoSEQ multiplex PCR; TCRdb has only the in-frame clones, and not every one. The V and J calls and clone size come from that table; D and trimming were worked out from the DNA. Of roughly 100,000 clones detected, more than 80% appear once; the ten largest clones hold around 4.5%. V dropped 4 bases and J dropped 4; count of bases not matched to a gene: 7. The CDR3 contains 14 residues. Germline lookup yields CDR1 SGHNT and CDR2 YYREEE (reference sequence). V is TRBV5-4 and J is TRBJ1-1; TRBD1 matches at 7 bases. Input material: peripheral blood. This TCR derives from a human donor in a cohort sampled during active COVID-19. The CDR3: CASSLTGDFTEAFF. DNA of the CDR3: TGTGCCAGCAGCCTTACAGGGGACTTCACTGAAGCTTTCTTT.